A selection of T cell receptor beta chains follows, all from one sample in a study of regulatory T cells in long-lasting Graves disease. Each CDR3 protein is one row after TCRdb ran MiXCR on the multiplex PCR reads. This table holds roughly 450,000 distinct CDR3 sequences, 20% to 25% found once. Here the sequenced sample was peripheral blood mononuclear cells (PBMCs), taken when the disease was refractory, from a patient treated with antithyroid drugs. These receptors originate from a female donor with Graves disease. The CDR3 runs from the conserved cysteine through the conserved F or W. Each record gives: J gene, CDR3 length, D gene, V gene, clone size, CDR3 protein, CDR3 DNA. A D gene is named only where the DNA matches it firmly. Clone size is shown for a subset of rows, as once, few, many or a class of expanded clone.

>TRBJ2-5|15|-|TRBV5-1|-
CASHPQSLGQETQYF
TGCGCCAGCCATCCACAGTCGCTGGGGCAAGAGACCCAGTACTTC
>TRBJ1-2|11|-|TRBV25-1|many
CASSPGNGYTF
TGTGCCAGCAGTCCGGGCAATGGCTACACCTTC
>TRBJ1-1|10|-|TRBV12-3/TRBV12-4|many
CASTTGEAFF
TGTGCCAGCACTACAGGTGAAGCTTTCTTT
>TRBJ2-5|13|-|TRBV4-2|-
CASSQVSEETQYF
TGTGCCAGCAGCCAAGTGTCAGAAGAGACCCAGTACTTC
>TRBJ2-1|18|TRBD2|TRBV9|-
CASGPEKGLAGNIGEQFF
TGTGCCAGCGGTCCAGAGAAGGGACTAGCGGGAAATATCGGTGAGCAGTTCTTC
>TRBJ2-3|15|TRBD1|TRBV7-2|-
CASSRRQGADDTQYF
TGTGCCAGCAGTCGTAGACAGGGGGCTGATGATACGCAGTATTTT
>TRBJ1-3|13|-|TRBV24-1|-
CATSGHLGNTIYF
TGTGCCACCAGCGGACATCTAGGAAACACCATATATTTT
>TRBJ2-3|15|-|TRBV14|-
CASSQDIRRTDTQYF
TGTGCCAGCAGCCAAGATATACGGCGCACAGATACGCAGTATTTT
>TRBJ1-2|14|TRBD1|TRBV12-3/TRBV12-4|many
CASRVDRENYGYTF
TGTGCCAGCAGGGTTGACAGGGAAAACTATGGCTACACCTTC
>TRBJ2-7|13|-|TRBV12-5|many
CASGLDLLYEQYF
TGTGCTAGTGGTTTGGATTTATTGTACGAGCAGTACTTC
>TRBJ2-2|16|-|TRBV24-1|-
CATSDLQRSPPGELFF
TGTGCCACCAGTGATTTGCAACGAAGCCCCCCAGGGGAGCTGTTTTTT
>TRBJ2-5|13|-|TRBV3-1|many
CASNVRYQETQYF
TGTGCCAGCAACGTTCGGTACCAAGAGACCCAGTACTTC
>TRBJ2-7|12|-|TRBV6-2/TRBV6-3|few
CASSYVRTEQYF
TGTGCCAGCAGTTACGTCCGGACCGAGCAGTACTTC
>TRBJ2-7|11|-|TRBV25-1|many
CASRASDEQYF
TGTGCCAGCAGGGCCTCGGACGAGCAGTACTTC
>TRBJ2-6|19|TRBD1|TRBV4-2|-
CASSSQGGQGIAGANVLTF
TGTGCCAGCAGCTCCCAGGGGGGACAGGGTATTGCTGGGGCCAACGTCCTGACTTTC
>TRBJ1-1|15|-|TRBV5-5|many
CASSLNSDMNTEAFF
TGTGCCAGCAGCTTGAACTCAGACATGAACACTGAAGCTTTCTTT
>TRBJ2-2|15|-|TRBV12-3/TRBV12-4|-
CASSFQGTNTGELFF
TGTGCCAGCAGTTTCCAGGGTACGAACACCGGGGAGCTGTTTTTT
>TRBJ2-5|14|-|TRBV19|few
CASSTFRDKETQYF
TGTGCCAGTAGTACCTTCAGGGATAAGGAGACCCAGTACTTC
>TRBJ2-7|18|-|TRBV14|few
CASSPWMGLLNLDYEQYF
TGTGCCAGCAGCCCCTGGATGGGGTTGTTAAATCTCGACTACGAGCAGTACTTC
>TRBJ1-3|12|-|TRBV3-1|-
CASSQDRNTIYF
TGTGCCAGCAGCCAAGACCGAAACACCATATATTTT
>TRBJ2-7|15|-|TRBV28|-
CASSGTGWSSYEQYF
TGTGCCAGCAGCGGAACAGGGTGGAGCTCCTACGAGCAGTACTTC
>TRBJ1-5|12|-|TRBV19|few
CASMGYDQPQHF
TGTGCCAGTATGGGGTACGATCAGCCCCAGCATTTT
>TRBJ2-3|16|-|TRBV11-1|-
CASSSGGATSTDTQYF
TGTGCCAGCAGCTCTGGGGGGGCAACAAGCACAGATACGCAGTATTTT
>TRBJ2-7|15|-|TRBV7-9|-
CASSLGRGNSYEQYF
TGTGCCAGCAGCTTAGGCAGGGGAAATTCCTACGAGCAGTACTTC
>TRBJ2-7|14|-|TRBV30|-
CAWSPDYLGGEQYF
TGTGCCTGGAGTCCCGACTACCTGGGGGGCGAGCAGTACTTC
>TRBJ2-2|14|TRBD1|TRBV20-1|-
CSASRDRSTGELFF
TGCAGTGCTAGTCGGGACAGAAGTACCGGGGAGCTGTTTTTT
>TRBJ2-7|13|TRBD1|TRBV4-3|-
CASSADRGQEQYF
TGCGCCAGCAGTGCGGACAGGGGGCAAGAGCAGTACTTC
>TRBJ1-1|12|TRBD1|TRBV6-1|many
CMADREGTEAFF
TGTATGGCGGACAGGGAGGGTACTGAAGCTTTCTTT
>TRBJ2-3|17|TRBD2|TRBV28|-
CASSPTPSGKHTDTQYF
TGTGCCAGCAGCCCCACTCCTAGCGGGAAGCACACAGATACGCAGTATTTT
>TRBJ2-5|16|TRBD2|TRBV6-5|-
CASSFRTSGGVETQYF
TGTGCCAGCAGTTTCAGGACTAGCGGGGGTGTGGAGACCCAGTACTTC
>TRBJ1-5|18|-|TRBV16|-
CASSQAKGTVNRNQPQHF
TGTGCCAGCAGCCAAGCCAAAGGGACGGTAAATAGGAATCAGCCCCAGCATTTT
>TRBJ1-5|13|-|TRBV20-1|few
CSAPGGGNQPQHF
TGCAGTGCCCCTGGGGGTGGCAATCAGCCCCAGCATTTT
>TRBJ2-7|16|-|TRBV28|-
CASRSLGSGGTYEQYF
TGTGCCAGCAGAAGTTTGGGGAGCGGAGGTACCTACGAGCAGTACTTC
>TRBJ1-6|15|-|TRBV20-1|few
CSARDSGAWNSPLHF
TGCAGTGCTAGAGATTCAGGGGCCTGGAATTCACCCCTCCACTTT
>TRBJ1-1|15|-|TRBV12-3/TRBV12-4|-
CASSLRTREGTEAFF
TGTGCCAGCAGTTTAAGGACCAGGGAAGGAACTGAAGCTTTCTTT
>TRBJ1-1|15|-|TRBV2|many
CASSEAGVGNTEAFF
TGTGCCAGCAGTGAAGCGGGGGTCGGGAACACTGAAGCTTTCTTT
>TRBJ1-6|12|TRBD1|TRBV20-1|few
CSAGTGGEPLHF
TGCAGTGCCGGGACAGGGGGCGAACCCCTCCACTTT
>TRBJ2-6|13|-|TRBV6-1|-
CASGFSGANVLTF
TGTGCCAGTGGATTCTCTGGGGCCAACGTCCTGACTTTC
>TRBJ2-7|15|-|TRBV7-3|many
CASSLLSSPLVEQYF
TGTGCCAGCAGCCTCCTCAGCTCCCCCCTGGTCGAGCAGTACTTC
>TRBJ2-5|13|-|TRBV7-7|-
CASSLVLTETQYF
TGTGCTAGCAGCTTAGTACTTACGGAGACCCAGTACTTC
>TRBJ1-2|14|TRBD1|TRBV2|many
CASTSDRVVGGYTF
TGTGCCAGCACCTCCGACAGGGTTGTAGGTGGCTACACCTTC
>TRBJ2-5|13|-|TRBV7-3|many
CASSAQGGETQYF
TGTGCCAGCAGCGCACAGGGAGGCGAGACCCAGTACTTC
>TRBJ1-1|13|-|TRBV3-1|few
CASSQGVATEAFF
TGTGCCAGCAGCCAAGGGGTGGCCACTGAAGCTTTCTTT
>TRBJ2-7|14|TRBD2|TRBV12-3/TRBV12-4|many
CASSYSGIEGEQYF
TGTGCCAGCAGTTACAGCGGGATTGAGGGCGAGCAGTACTTC
>TRBJ2-4|16|TRBD1|TRBV6-5|many
CASSYSLDRGQNIQYF
TGTGCCAGCAGTTACTCCCTTGATAGGGGGCAAAACATTCAGTACTTC